This is a list of T cell receptor beta chains from one sample in a study of OX40 agonist ivuxolimab in advanced cancers. TCRdb's copy holds only in-frame clones and misses some; the assay was immunoSEQ multiplex PCR. Seen here are 35,000 to 40,000 clones, about 86% observed once, and the top ten hold roughly 2.4%. Specimen: CD4+ or CD8+ T cells sorted from blood, collected in a trial of the OX40 agonist ivuxolimab. The source is an adult with an advanced solid tumor such as melanoma, head and neck, liver or kidney cancer. Both conserved end residues are part of each CDR3. A D gene is named only where the DNA matches it firmly. Expanded clones get a size class; other rows say once, few or many, or leave the size out.

TRBJ2-5 . once TRBV27 CASSRAFYDRETQYF TGTGCCAGCAGCCGGGCCTTCTATGACCGGGAGACCCAGTACTTC
TRBJ1-1 . few TRBV28 CGSQVPGTEAFF TGTGGATCACAGGTCCCGGGGACTGAAGCTTTCTTT
TRBJ2-7 . . TRBV4-2 CASSPLSLAGEQYF TGTGCCAGCAGCCCTCTCTCGCTAGCTGGCGAGCAGTACTTC
TRBJ1-2 . once TRBV2 CASSAGYGYTF TGTGCCAGCAGCGCAGGGTATGGCTACACCTTC
TRBJ2-7 . . TRBV5-1 CASSSPGNPELPNEQYF TGCGCCAGCAGCTCCCCCGGCAATCCCGAGCTACCCAACGAGCAGTACTTC
TRBJ1-1 . few TRBV30 CAWSGDNRAAFF TGTGCCTGGAGCGGGGACAACCGGGCGGCTTTCTTT
TRBJ1-4 . . TRBV5-1 CASSTARASNEKLFF TGCGCCAGCAGCACCGCCCGGGCCTCTAATGAAAAACTGTTTTTT
TRBJ1-5 . . TRBV7-9 CASSLTSHSGAGNQPQHF TGTGCCAGCAGCTTAACGTCCCACTCGGGGGCCGGCAATCAGCCCCAGCATTTT
TRBJ2-5 TRBD2 . TRBV4-1 CASSLAGGRETQYF TGCGCCAGCAGCCTAGCGGGGGGCCGAGAGACCCAGTACTTC
TRBJ1-3 TRBD1 . TRBV5-4 CASSDGTGLVSGNTIYF TGTGCCAGCAGCGACGGGACAGGTCTCGTATCTGGAAACACCATATATTTT
TRBJ2-3 . . TRBV7-2 CASSFGGGRDTQYF TGTGCCAGCAGCTTTGGAGGGGGGCGAGATACGCAGTATTTT
TRBJ1-3 TRBD1 once TRBV10-3 CAISGPGQANSGNTIYF TGTGCCATCAGTGGCCCAGGACAGGCCAACTCTGGAAACACCATATATTTT
TRBJ1-2 . . TRBV4-3 CASSQWGGAPYGYTF TGCGCCAGCAGCCAATGGGGGGGGGCGCCCTATGGCTACACCTTC
TRBJ2-3 TRBD2 . TRBV15 CATSRGGSDTQYF TGTGCCACCAGTCGGGGGGGCTCAGATACGCAGTATTTT
TRBJ2-6 TRBD1 . TRBV2 CASSERGQGLSGANVLTF TGTGCCAGCAGTGAAAGGGGACAGGGGCTCTCTGGGGCCAACGTCCTGACTTTC
TRBJ2-1 TRBD2 . TRBV5-1 CASSLASGGYNEQFF TGCGCCAGCAGCTTGGCTAGCGGGGGCTACAATGAGCAGTTCTTC
TRBJ2-1 . once TRBV18 CASSPILQTNEQFF TGTGCCAGCTCACCTATTTTACAAACCAATGAGCAGTTCTTC
TRBJ2-3 . . TRBV7-3 CASSPRGGGDTQYF TGTGCCAGCAGCCCCAGGGGTGGTGGGGATACGCAGTATTTT
TRBJ2-7 TRBD2 . TRBV6-5 CASSSRGEVYEQYF TGTGCCAGCAGTTCTCGGGGGGAAGTCTACGAGCAGTACTTC
TRBJ1-6 . . TRBV6-6 CASSRDGANSPLHF TGTGCCAGCAGTCGCGACGGGGCGAATTCACCCCTCCACTTT
TRBJ1-5 . . TRBV7-3 CASSLSLNQPQHF TGTGCCAGCAGCTTAAGTCTGAATCAGCCCCAGCATTTT
TRBJ2-1 TRBD2 . TRBV7-2 CASSPRLAGGPYEQFF TGTGCCAGCAGCCCCCGACTAGCGGGGGGGCCATATGAGCAGTTCTTC
TRBJ2-3 TRBD2 . TRBV19 CASSIIAGGTDTQYF TGTGCCAGTAGTATAATAGCGGGGGGCACAGATACGCAGTATTTT
TRBJ1-5 . . TRBV7-2 CASSLVAGTNQPQHF TGTGCCAGCAGCTTAGTCGCGGGTACCAATCAGCCCCAGCATTTT
TRBJ2-3 . . TRBV14 CASSKFTGPDTQYF TGTGCCAGCAGTAAATTCACAGGGCCAGATACGCAGTATTTT
TRBJ1-1 TRBD1 . TRBV5-1 CASSANRGTEAFF TGCGCCAGCAGCGCTAACAGGGGGACTGAAGCTTTCTTT
TRBJ2-7 . . TRBV28 CASSSGYTFYEQYF TGTGCCAGCAGTTCAGGTTATACCTTCTACGAGCAGTACTTC
TRBJ2-1 TRBD2 few TRBV4-3 CASSQERGGYNEQFF TGCGCCAGCAGCCAAGAACGGGGGGGGTACAATGAGCAGTTCTTC
TRBJ2-7 . . TRBV6-5 CASSYPGKVSYEQYF TGTGCCAGCAGTTACCCGGGGAAGGTCTCCTACGAGCAGTACTTC
TRBJ2-1 . . TRBV2 CASSEVRSRGNEQFF TGTGCCAGCAGTGAAGTAAGGTCCAGGGGCAATGAGCAGTTCTTC
TRBJ2-2 TRBD2 few TRBV5-1 CASSFLSGGANTGELFF TGCGCCAGCAGCTTTCTAAGCGGGGGGGCGAACACCGGGGAGCTGTTTTTT
TRBJ2-2 TRBD2 . TRBV9 CASSVTGTTNTGELFF TGTGCCAGCAGCGTAACCGGGACTACGAACACCGGGGAGCTGTTTTTT
TRBJ1-1 TRBD1 . TRBV5-1 CASSSGTGVNTEAFF TGCGCCAGCAGCTCCGGGACAGGGGTGAACACTGAAGCTTTCTTT
TRBJ2-1 . . TRBV7-9 CASSLGGSYNEQFF TGTGCCAGCAGCCTCGGGGGCTCCTACAATGAGCAGTTCTTC
TRBJ2-1 . . TRBV10-1 CASSEDSNEQFF TGCGCCAGCAGTGAGGACAGCAATGAGCAGTTCTTC
TRBJ2-5 . . TRBV7-2 CASSLEEGRYVEQYF TGTGCCAGCAGCTTAGAGGAGGGGCGCTATGTGGAGCAGTACTTC
TRBJ1-5 . . TRBV5-1 CAYEGGGRDESNQPQHF TGCGCCTACGAAGGTGGAGGACGGGATGAATCCAATCAGCCCCAGCATTTT
TRBJ2-5 . few TRBV5-8 CASSFRGFGTQYF TGTGCCAGCAGCTTCAGGGGATTCGGGACCCAGTACTTC
TRBJ2-7 TRBD2 . TRBV11-2 CASSGGLAGVQYF TGTGCCAGCAGCGGGGGACTAGCGGGGGTCCAGTACTTC
TRBJ2-4 TRBD2 . TRBV5-4 CASSSGLAGFIQYF TGTGCCAGCAGCTCCGGACTAGCGGGGTTCATTCAGTACTTC
TRBJ2-2 . . TRBV5-1 CASSLQGSTGELFF TGCGCCAGCAGCTTGCAGGGAAGCACCGGGGAGCTGTTTTTT
TRBJ1-1 . . TRBV27 CASSPQTDRRYTEAFF TGTGCCAGCAGCCCGCAGACCGACAGGCGGTACACTGAAGCTTTCTTT
TRBJ2-1 TRBD1 . TRBV11-2 CASSRGTGLNNEQFF TGTGCCAGCAGCAGAGGGACAGGGCTGAACAATGAGCAGTTCTTC
TRBJ2-1 TRBD2 . TRBV18 CASSPQRGGRVEQFF TGTGCCAGCTCACCCCAGCGGGGGGGCCGTGTTGAGCAGTTCTTC
TRBJ2-5 . once TRBV5-6 CASSSFWGRRVRDQETQYF TGTGCCAGCAGCAGCTTCTGGGGTCGGCGGGTGAGGGACCAAGAGACCCAGTACTTC
TRBJ2-5 . . TRBV5-1 CASSLEGSGAQYF TGCGCCAGCAGCTTGGAGGGGTCCGGGGCCCAGTACTTC
TRBJ2-3 TRBD2 . TRBV6-6 CASSYPLAGVRDTQYF TGTGCCAGCAGTTACCCACTAGCGGGGGTTAGAGATACGCAGTATTTT
TRBJ2-2 . . TRBV23-1 CASIQKDTGELFF TGCGCCAGCATACAGAAGGACACCGGGGAGCTGTTTTTT
TRBJ2-1 TRBD2 . TRBV7-9 CASSYRSGGLYNEQFF TGTGCCAGCAGCTATAGAAGCGGGGGGCTGTACAATGAGCAGTTCTTC
TRBJ2-7 . few TRBV4-2 CASSQAGTPSEQYF TGTGCCAGCAGCCAAGCCGGGACACCGAGCGAGCAGTACTTC
TRBJ2-1 . . TRBV4-3 CASSQERGGEQFF TGCGCCAGCAGCCAAGAGAGGGGGGGGGAGCAGTTCTTC
TRBJ1-1 . . TRBV12-5 CASQEHPYNGNTEAFF TGTGCTAGTCAAGAGCATCCCTACAACGGGAACACTGAAGCTTTCTTT
TRBJ1-2 . . TRBV2 CASNSLYGYTF TGTGCCAGCAACAGTCTCTATGGCTACACCTTC
TRBJ1-3 TRBD1 . TRBV4-1 CASSLDRGGSGNTIYF TGCGCCAGCAGCCTAGACAGGGGCGGCTCTGGAAACACCATATATTTT
TRBJ1-1 . . TRBV27 CASSLSRNTEAFF TGTGCCAGCAGTTTGAGCCGAAACACTGAAGCTTTCTTT
TRBJ2-6 . . TRBV11-2 CASSLSRSGANVLTF TGTGCCAGCAGCCTTTCCCGCTCTGGGGCCAACGTCCTGACTTTC
TRBJ2-2 . . TRBV15 CATSTTTGELFF TGTGCCACCAGCACTACAACCGGGGAGCTGTTTTTT